These 32 T cell receptor beta chains share one sample of origin, sequenced in a study of blood T cell repertoires in COVID-19. Method: immunoSEQ multiplex PCR; TCRdb's copy keeps in-frame clones and lacks some. The sample lists roughly 71,000 clones; approximately 85% were seen once. Material for sequencing was peripheral blood. These receptors were taken from a man aged 50 to 59 with acute or convalescent COVID-19.

The rearrangement uses TRBV23-1 and TRBJ1-5, with D possibly matching TRBD1 (6 bases). TRBV23-1 counts as an open reading frame of uncertain function. CDR3 length: 20 residues. Trimming took 3 bases from V and 2 from J, leaving 26 bases between them. The CDR3 nucleotides are TGCGCCAGCAGTCAGAGTAAGGGGGACAACAGGACTCGTTGCAATCAGCCCCAGCATTTT. Translation gives CASSQSKGDNRTRCNQPQHF.

This clone appeared once. J is TRBJ1-2 and V is TRBV6-5; the D is unclear. Trimming shortened V by 5 bases and J by 5 bases, and 15 bases separated the two germline ends. The CDR3 sequence is 14 residues long. CDR1 and CDR2 from the germline V gene are MNHEY and SVGAGI. The CDR3 is CASSPSGEAYGYTF. In DNA, the CDR3 is TGTGCCAGCAGTCCCTCCGGAGAGGCTTATGGCTACACCTTC.

V is TRBV20-1 and J is TRBJ1-2; no definite D call. There are 10 residues in the CDR3. Germline V lookup: CDR1 DFQATT, CDR2 SNEGSKA (reference sequence). Trimming stripped 6 bases from V and 4 bases from J, with 6 bases between. The CDR3 DNA is TGCAGTGCCTACTCCTATGGCTACACCTTC. Translated, it gives CSAYSYGYTF.

This clone appeared once. The chain recombines TRBV27 with TRBJ2-7; D gene unclear. The CDR3 runs 14 residues. V lost 5 bases to trimming and J lost 0 bases, with 11 bases between them. The germline CDR1 and CDR2 sequences are MNHEY and SMNVEV (reference sequence). CDR3 nucleotide sequence: TGTGCCAGCAGTGTGGCCAGAAGCTCCTACGAGCAGTACTTC. Protein product: CASSVARSSYEQYF.

Concerning this clone: Other nucleotide sequences in the sample specify the same CDR3. V and J are TRBV19 and TRBJ1-1, with 7 bases lining up with TRBD1. Looked up from germline, CDR1 is LNHDA and CDR2 is SQIVND (reference sequence). The CDR3 sequence is 14 residues long. V lost 1 base and J lost 2; bases outside the gene matches: 1. The CDR3 sequence: CASSIAGGNTEAFF. The CDR3 DNA reads as TGTGCCAGTAGTATAGCAGGGGGAAACACTGAAGCTTTCTTT. The full variable domain, its missing parts supplied by reference TRBV19 and TRBJ1-1, is DGGITQSPKYLFRKEGQNVTLSCEQNLNHDAMYWYRQDPGQGLRLIYYSQIVNDFQKGDIAEGYSVSREKKESFPLTVTSAQKNPTAFYLCASSIAGGNTEAFFGQGTRLTVV.

This chain uses TRBV7-2 with TRBJ2-7, with TRBD2 as a possible D gene (5 bases). The CDR3 contains 14 residues. Germline CDR1 SGHTA, CDR2 FQGNSA. Trimming removed 5 bases from V and 0 bases from J, with 11 bases in between. The CDR3 DNA reads as TGTGCCAGCAGCACAGCGGTTTACTCCTACGAGCAGTACTTC. The encoded protein is CASSTAVYSYEQYF.

The genes are TRBV12-3 or TRBV12-4 and TRBJ1-1; possibly TRBD1 for D (5 bases). The CDR3 is made up of 13 amino acids. Trimming removed 7 bases from V and 3 bases from J, with 12 bases in between. In nucleotides, the CDR3 is TGTGCCAGCACCCCGCGACAGCACACTGAAGCTTTCTTT. Translation: CASTPRQHTEAFF.

The rearrangement uses TRBV6-5 and TRBJ1-6, with D hard to call. Trimming took off 7 bases at V and 10 bases at J, with 17 bases between the two ends. The CDR3 has 14 amino acids. CDR1 is MNHEY, CDR2 SVGAGI, per germline. The CDR3 loop reads CASMGMEGGSPLHF. The CDR3, as DNA: TGTGCCAGCATGGGCATGGAGGGCGGATCACCCCTCCACTTT.

The chain couples TRBV5-1 to TRBJ2-3, with 10 bases fitting TRBD1. Per germline, CDR1 SGHRS and CDR2 YFSETQ. The J segment lost 4 bases and the V segment lost 4 bases, leaving 3 bases of the junction unmatched. This CDR3 contains 14 residues. The CDR3 DNA reads TGCGCCAGCAGCCGAGGACAGGGGGCAGATACGCAGTATTTT. It specifies CASSRGQGADTQYF. The variable domain in full, completed from reference TRBV5-1 and TRBJ2-3, reads KAGVTQTPRYLIKTRGQQVTLSCSPISGHRSVSWYQQTPGQGLQFLFEYFSETQRNKGNFPGRFSGRQFSNSRSEMNVSTLELGDSALYLCASSRGQGADTQYFGPGTRLTVL.

The chain has TRBV5-1 and TRBJ1-5, with TRBD1 as a possible D gene (5 bases). V was clipped by 3 bases and J by 3 bases, with 13 bases between them. CDR3 length: 15 amino acids. The germline gives CDR1 SGHRS, CDR2 YFSETQ. CDR3: CASSSSGGLNQPQHF. CDR3 DNA sequence: TGCGCCAGCAGCTCCTCCGGGGGACTCAATCAGCCCCAGCATTTT.

The V gene is TRBV6-2 or TRBV6-3, the J gene TRBJ2-7, with 9 bases that match TRBD1. Germline values: CDR1 MNHEY, CDR2 SVGEGT. This CDR3 spans 14 amino acids. J lost 6 bases, V lost 2 bases, and 5 bases had no gene match. CDR3 amino acids: CASSYTGQGSEQYV. The CDR3 DNA reads as TGTGCCAGCAGTTACACGGGACAGGGCTCCGAGCAGTACGTC.

The V gene is TRBV3-1 (or the pseudogene TRBV3-2), the J gene TRBJ2-1; D not certain. The CDR3 sequence is 14 residues long. CDR1 is LGHDT and CDR2 is YNNKEL in the germline V gene (reference sequence). Trimming cost V 4 bases and J 8 bases, with 15 bases left between them. CDR3 DNA sequence: TGTGCCAGCAGCCGAACTGGTATGTACTATGAGCAGTTCTTC. Translated, it gives CASSRTGMYYEQFF.

The genes are TRBV4-1 and TRBJ2-3; D is undetermined. Trimming removed 1 base at V and 2 bases at J, with 19 bases between. Looked up from germline, CDR1 is MGHRA and CDR2 is YSYEKL. The CDR3 loop spans 18 amino acids. The CDR3 loop is CASSQVSLELRNTDTQYF. The CDR3 DNA is TGCGCCAGCAGCCAAGTTAGTCTCGAGCTAAGAAACACAGATACGCAGTATTTT.

V and J are TRBV11-2 and TRBJ2-7; tentative D call: TRBD1 (6 bases). Trimming took off 2 bases at V and 4 bases at J, with 18 bases between the two ends. The CDR3 is 16 residues long. Germline loops: CDR1 SGHAT, CDR2 FQNNGV. CDR3 nucleotides: TGTGCCAGCAGCTTATGGTATTCAGGGGAGAAGTACGAGCAGTACTTC. It encodes CASSLWYSGEKYEQYF.

Concerning this clone itself: Sequence at one end of the junction differs from germline and may be a read error. The rearrangement links TRBV6-1 to TRBJ1-6; no clear D. Germline loops: CDR1 MNHNS, CDR2 SASEGT. This CDR3 spans 12 amino acids. The CDR3 sequence is CASSETRVTRAF. CDR3 in DNA: TGTGCCAGCAGTGAGACGAGGGTCACCCGAGCCTTT.

This chain uses TRBV5-1 with TRBJ2-5; D not certain. V lost 4 bases and J lost 0, with 10 bases in between. This CDR3 has 14 amino acids. Looked up from germline, CDR1 is SGHRS and CDR2 is YFSETQ. CDR3 sequence: CASSPGANQETQYF. For the CDR3, the DNA is TGCGCCAGCAGCCCTGGAGCGAACCAAGAGACCCAGTACTTC.

This clone was seen only once. This chain connects TRBV6-5 to TRBJ1-1; 8 bases are a match to TRBD1. The CDR3 has 14 residues. The germline CDR1 and CDR2 sequences are MNHEY and SVGAGI. J gave up 7 bases and V 4 bases, and 8 bases lay outside the gene matches. CDR3 residues: CASSLDRVSFEAFF. Written as DNA, the CDR3 is TGTGCCAGCAGTTTGGACAGGGTGTCTTTTGAAGCTTTCTTT.

The rearrangement links TRBV28 to TRBJ2-7; TRBD1 might be the D (5 bases). Trimming shortened V by 6 bases and J by 2 bases, and 14 bases separated the two germline ends. Per germline, CDR1 MDHEN and CDR2 SYDVKM. The CDR3 loop spans 14 amino acids. As DNA, the CDR3 is TGTGCCAGCAGCGTTAAGGGGCTCGCCTACGAGCAGTACTTC. Translating it yields CASSVKGLAYEQYF.

In this sample, this clone turned up a few times. The rearrangement uses TRBV7-6 and TRBJ2-3; 8 bases align to TRBD2. The CDR3 runs to 15 residues. CDR1 is SGHVS, CDR2 FNYEAQ, per germline. V lost 3 bases to trimming and J lost 2 bases; unmatched junction nucleotides: 4. This CDR3 reads CASSFRGGATDTQYF. DNA of the CDR3: TGTGCCAGCAGCTTTCGGGGGGGAGCCACAGATACGCAGTATTTT.

The genes are TRBV6-5 and TRBJ1-2, with 9 bases matching TRBD1. Looked up from germline, CDR1 is MNHEY and CDR2 is SVGAGI. The ends lost 1 base at V and 8 bases at J; junction bases unmatched: 11. The CDR3 spans 16 residues. The CDR3, as DNA: TGTGCCAGCAGTTACTGGGACAGGGAACGGGCTAGCGGCTACACCTTC. This encodes CASSYWDRERASGYTF.

The V call is TRBV5-1, the J call TRBJ2-7; 7 bases fit TRBD1. The V and J ends lost 7 bases and 2 bases, in that order; junction bases with no gene match: 15. The V gene's germline CDR1 is SGHRS and CDR2 YFSETQ. CDR3 length: 16 amino acids. The CDR3: CASGKAEAGGPYEQYF. CDR3 in DNA: TGCGCCAGCGGGAAGGCTGAGGCAGGGGGTCCCTACGAGCAGTACTTC.

The chain combines TRBV10-3 with TRBJ2-3; 13 bases fit TRBD2. V gave up 6 bases and J gave up 10 bases; unmatched junction bases: 13. Germline loops: CDR1 ENHRY, CDR2 SYGVKD. This CDR3 is built from 16 residues. The CDR3 spells CAISRATSGGPGAQYF. CDR3 coding DNA: TGTGCCATCAGCCGAGCGACTAGCGGGGGGCCGGGGGCGCAGTATTTT.

The chain is built from TRBV5-5 and TRBJ2-7; 7 positions agree with TRBD1. Germline CDR1 reads SGHKS; CDR2 reads YYEKEE (reference sequence). V lost 3 bases to trimming and J lost 0 bases; unmatched junction nucleotides: 9. CDR3 length: 16 amino acids. CDR3 DNA sequence: TGTGCCAGCAGCTCTTCCCTCGGGACAGCCTCCTACGAGCAGTACTTC. Translation: CASSSSLGTASYEQYF.

The gene calls are TRBV29-1 and TRBJ1-1, with 8 bases identical to TRBD1. Germline CDR1 reads SQVTM; CDR2 reads ANQGSEA. V gave up 6 bases and J gave up 2 bases; unmatched junction bases: 8. CDR3 size: 14 residues. CDR3 sequence reads: CSVAGQGLNTEAFF. Here the CDR3 DNA reads TGCAGCGTCGCAGGACAGGGCCTAAACACTGAAGCTTTCTTT.

The DNA for the CDR3 is TGCGCCAGCAGCTTGGGCGGGACGAACACTGAAGCTTTCTTT. It encodes CASSLGGTNTEAFF. V gene TRBV5-1 combines with J gene TRBJ1-1, with D possibly TRBD1 on 5 matching bases. Germline CDR1 reads SGHRS; CDR2 reads YFSETQ. V was shortened by 0 bases and J by 1 base, with 7 bases between the two germline ends. CDR3 length: 14 amino acids.

The chain carries TRBV12-2 and TRBJ1-5; TRBD1, the D gene given by the table, was not confirmed from the DNA. TRBV12-2 is a pseudogene segment. The CDR3 runs 16 residues. The CDR3 sequence: CAVDTDRVLGNQPQHF. In nucleotides, the CDR3 is TGTGCAGTCGACACGGACAGGGTACTAGGCAATCAGCCCCAGCATTTT.

V is TRBV9 and J is TRBJ1-2, with TRBD1 identical over 7 bases. CDR3 size: 14 residues. The trim removed 4 bases at V and 8 bases at J, leaving 11 bases unmatched. CDR1 is SGDLS and CDR2 is YYNGEE in the germline V gene. CDR3 residues: CASSTGTDLTGYTF. The CDR3 DNA follows: TGTGCCAGCAGCACTGGGACAGACCTTACCGGCTACACCTTC.

J is TRBJ2-7 and V is TRBV6-5; the match to TRBD1 covers 8 bases. Per the germline V gene, CDR1 is MNHEY and CDR2 is SVGAGI. J lost 1 base, V lost 4 bases, and 9 bases had no gene match. The CDR3 consists of 16 residues. For the CDR3, the DNA is TGTGCCAGCAGTTTCCTACCGGGACAGGTATCCTACGAGCAGTACGTC. Its protein product is CASSFLPGQVSYEQYV.

This rearrangement joins TRBV6-5 to TRBJ1-4; 8 nucleotides agree with TRBD1. Germline CDR1 is MNHEY and CDR2 is SVGAGI. The CDR3 runs to 15 residues. With 7 bases clipped from V and 7 bases from J, the junction kept 11 bases outside the gene matches. CDR3 amino acids: CASISGQGPGEKLFF. Written as DNA, the CDR3 is TGTGCCAGCATTTCCGGACAGGGACCGGGTGAAAAACTGTTTTTT.

The chain combines TRBV2 with TRBJ1-5; no firm D call. Germline CDR1 and CDR2: SNHLY and FYNNEI. Trimming shortened V by 0 bases and J by 9 bases, and 9 bases separated the two germline ends. The CDR3 is made up of 13 amino acids. The CDR3 spells CASSEALFGPQHF. The CDR3 DNA sequence: TGTGCCAGCAGTGAAGCGCTTTTCGGGCCCCAGCATTTT.

V is TRBV3-1 (or the pseudogene TRBV3-2) and J is TRBJ2-5; D is unclear. Between the trimmed V and J ends, which lost 6 bases and 0 bases, there was a span of 8 bases. Germline V gene sequence: CDR1 LGHDT, CDR2 YNNKEL (reference sequence). The CDR3 is made up of 13 amino acids. The CDR3 sequence: CASRLRHQETQYF. CDR3 bases: TGTGCCAGCAGGTTGAGGCACCAAGAGACCCAGTACTTC.

This clone has a handful of counts. V gene TRBV6-1 combines with J gene TRBJ1-1; 7 nucleotides line up with TRBD1. The trim removed 0 bases at V and 6 bases at J, leaving 4 bases unmatched. The germline gives CDR1 MNHNS, CDR2 SASEGT. This CDR3 is 14 amino acids long. The CDR3 spells CASSEAGGTAEAFF. The CDR3 bases are TGTGCCAGCAGTGAAGCCGGTGGGACAGCTGAAGCTTTCTTT.